This T cell receptor beta chain was identified during a study of a mutant IDH1 vaccine in newly diagnosed glioma. Some clones are missing from TCRdb's copy, which holds only in-frame ones; the method was immunoSEQ multiplex PCR. The sample lists 25,000 to 30,000 clones; roughly 87% were seen once. Noted time point: week 5, during vaccination. Vaccination comprised doses that each held 300 ug of mutant IDH1 20-mer peptide, plus topical imiquimod. This clone showed up just once. Its cognate antigen is unknown. With 3 bases removed from V and 9 bases from J, the gap between germline ends came to 18 bases. Germline CDR1 is SGHAT and CDR2 is FQNNGV. The CDR3 spans 14 residues.

The sequencing here drew on peripheral blood mononuclear cells (PBMCs), taken from a glioma patient whose treatment included an IDH1 peptide vaccine. The V gene is TRBV11-2, the J gene TRBJ2-7, with TRBD1 as a possible D gene (7 bases). The TCR comes from a woman aged 35 to 49 with glioma. Some clones in this sample may be carry-over from other donors' samples. This CDR3 is CASSFGQGGSVQYF. CDR3 sequence (DNA): TGTGCCAGCAGCTTCGGCCAGGGGGGTTCAGTGCAGTACTTC.